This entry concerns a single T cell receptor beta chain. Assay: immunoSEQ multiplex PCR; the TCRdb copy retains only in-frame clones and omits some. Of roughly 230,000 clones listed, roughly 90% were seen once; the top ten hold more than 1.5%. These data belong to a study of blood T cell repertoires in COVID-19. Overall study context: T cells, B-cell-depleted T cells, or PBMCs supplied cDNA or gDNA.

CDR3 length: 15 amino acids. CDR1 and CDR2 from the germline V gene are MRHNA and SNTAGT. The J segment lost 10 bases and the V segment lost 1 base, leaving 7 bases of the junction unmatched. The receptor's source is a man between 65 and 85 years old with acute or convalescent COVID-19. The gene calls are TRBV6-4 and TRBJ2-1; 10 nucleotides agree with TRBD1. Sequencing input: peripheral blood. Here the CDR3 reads CASSDLPGQGNEQFF. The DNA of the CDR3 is TGTGCCAGCAGTGACTTACCGGGACAGGGGAACGAGCAGTTCTTC.